The T cell receptor (beta chain) under discussion was sequenced for a study of blood T cell repertoires in COVID-19. The wider study: Samples of COVID-19 (acute and convalescent) were obtained from the United States, Italy and Spain. PBMCs, B-cell-depleted T cells, or T cells were the source of the cDNA or gDNA that made up the material.

In the original workflow: Reference gene primer amplification yielded estimated nucleated cell counts. Libraries were prepared by immunoSEQ multiplex PCR; TCRdb keeps only in-frame clonotypes and omits some of them. That table gives V, J and clone size, and the DNA gave D and trimming. The table lists 150,000 to 200,000 clones, around 88% of them singletons. This CDR3 region has 14 residues. CDR1 MDHEN and CDR2 SYDVKM come from the germline V gene. With 5 bases clipped from V and 6 bases from J, the junction kept 7 bases outside the gene matches. V and J are TRBV28 and TRBJ1-1; TRBD1 agrees at 9 bases. The sequencing input was peripheral blood. This receptor was taken from a human donor in a cohort sampled during active COVID-19. The CDR3 region has the DNA TGTGCCAGCAGTCCCCGGGACAGGGTCTCTGAAGCTTTCTTT. Amino acid sequence: CASSPRDRVSEAFF.